The clone carrying this T cell receptor (beta chain) was observed a few times. What it binds is unknown. TCRdb ran MiXCR on the reads and lists one entry per CDR3 protein. The data hold about 260,000 distinct CDR3 sequences, with roughly 15% observed a single time. The sample is drawn from a study of T cell repertoires in cytomegalovirus infection. Whole-study findings and limits: Individuals carrying CMV plus the relevant HLA were identified by cumulative frequency of public TCR beta families. CMV-specific HLA-C-restricted TCR beta clonotypes dominated the ex vivo response.

This TCR was recovered from a human donor in good health (CMV status not recorded). Some clones in this sample may be carry-over from other donors' samples. Sequencing was performed on PBMCs.

The CDR3 sequence is CAISEVGAQETQYF. In DNA, the CDR3 is TGTGCCATCAGTGAGGTGGGGGCCCAAGAGACCCAGTACTTC. This sequence joins TRBV10-3 and TRBJ2-5, with D maybe TRBD1 (6 bases). The CDR3 is 14 amino acids. CDR1 and CDR2 from the germline V gene are ENHRY and SYGVKD. Deletions cut 2 bases from V and 1 base from J, with 8 bases between.